The 13 T cell receptor beta chains below come from one sample, sequenced in a study of shared clonotypes between healthy human individuals. Positive CCR7 selection of CD45RO-negative cells yielded the naive CD8 cells, and terminally differentiated effector memory CD45RA+ cells were excluded. Generated by immunoSEQ multiplex PCR, the TCRdb table keeps only in-frame clones and is missing some. This table has more than 2 million clones, about 95% appearing once. The sample comprised naive CD8+ T cells sorted from blood. All receptors come from a man between 18 and 35 years old in good health.

Here the CDR3 reads CASSLEEGLAAENEQFF. CDR3 DNA sequence: TGTGCCAGCAGCTTAGAAGAGGGACTAGCGGCTGAAAATGAGCAGTTCTTC. The rearrangement links TRBV7-9 to TRBJ2-1; 11 bases line up with TRBD2. J lost 7 bases, V lost 1 base, and 9 bases had no gene match. Germline loops: CDR1 SEHNR, CDR2 FQNEAQ (reference sequence). CDR3 size: 17 residues. Filled out from reference TRBV7-9 and TRBJ2-1, the complete variable domain reads DTGVSQNPRHKITKRGQNVTFRCDPISEHNRLYWYRQTLGQGPEFLTYFQNEAQLEKSRLLSDRFSAERPKGSFSTLEIQRTEQGDSAMYLCASSLEEGLAAENEQFFGPGTRLTVL.

The gene calls are TRBV5-6 and TRBJ1-2; TRBD1 aligns across 7 bases. This CDR3 region has 16 residues. Trimming removed 0 bases from V and 8 bases from J; junction bases left unmatched: 13. The germline V gene encodes CDR1 SGHDT and CDR2 YYEEEE. The CDR3 loop reads CASSLALQGLGYGYTF. The DNA of the CDR3 is TGTGCCAGCAGCTTGGCCCTACAGGGGTTGGGATACGGCTACACCTTC.

The gene calls are TRBV7-9 and TRBJ2-3; no definite D call. The CDR3 is 16 residues long. Per the germline V gene, CDR1 is SEHNR and CDR2 is FQNEAQ (reference sequence). The ends were cut back, 5 bases at V and 1 base at J, with 16 bases in the middle. CDR3 nucleotide sequence: TGTGCCAGCAGCGAGAGCTGGTCGAGGCGCACAGATACGCAGTATTTT. It yields the protein CASSESWSRRTDTQYF.

The chain employs TRBV4-1 and TRBJ2-1, with 8 bases fitting TRBD1. The CDR3 has 15 residues. CDR1 MGHRA and CDR2 YSYEKL come from the germline V gene. V lost 5 bases, J lost 10 bases, and 13 bases stayed unmatched. The CDR3 DNA reads as TGCGCCAGCAGCGGAAAGGACAGGGTCGCGGGGGAGCAGTTCTTC. It translates to CASSGKDRVAGEQFF.

About this clone itself: Different DNA sequences within this sample yield the same CDR3. The genes are TRBV19 and TRBJ2-2, with D unresolved. V lost 3 bases and J 0 bases, leaving 5 bases between the germline ends. The CDR3 is made up of 14 amino acids. The V gene's germline CDR1 is LNHDA and CDR2 SQIVND (reference sequence). Here the CDR3 DNA reads TGTGCCAGTAGTATCCTTCCGAACACCGGGGAGCTGTTTTTT. Encoded protein: CASSILPNTGELFF.

This chain joins TRBV29-1 and TRBJ2-3, with D perhaps given as TRBD1 or TRBD2 (5 bases each). The V and J ends lost 4 bases and 4 bases respectively, with 9 bases between them. The CDR3 is 12 residues long. CDR1 and CDR2 (germline): SQVTM, ANQGSEA. The CDR3: CSVAGDPDTQYF. In DNA form, the CDR3 reads TGCAGCGTTGCTGGGGACCCAGATACGCAGTATTTT.

The gene calls are TRBV5-4 and TRBJ1-2, with 12 bases aligning to TRBD1. CDR1 and CDR2 from the germline V gene are SGHNT and YYREEE (reference sequence). CDR3 length: 15 amino acids. Trimming at V came to 2 bases and at J to 6 bases, leaving 5 bases not matched to a gene. The CDR3 spells CASSFLGQGANGYTF. The CDR3 DNA sequence: TGTGCCAGCAGCTTTTTGGGACAGGGGGCAAATGGCTACACCTTC. The whole variable domain, filled in from reference TRBV5-4 and TRBJ1-2, reads ETGVTQSPTHLIKTRGQQVTLRCSSQSGHNTVSWYQQALGQGPQFIFQYYREEENGRGNFPPRFSGLQFPNYSSELNVNALELDDSALYLCASSFLGQGANGYTFGSGTRLTVV.

This rearrangement joins TRBV7-8 to TRBJ2-3; TRBD2 matches at 9 bases. After removal of 5 bases from V and 2 bases from J, the junction contained 8 bases not matched to a gene. This CDR3 has 16 amino acids. Germline values: CDR1 SGHVS, CDR2 FQNEAQ. For the CDR3, the DNA is TGTGCCAGCAGCCAGGGACTAGCCCCTTTCACAGATACGCAGTATTTT. Translation gives CASSQGLAPFTDTQYF.

The V and J genes are TRBV7-6 and TRBJ2-2; the D call may be TRBD1 or TRBD2 (6 bases each). CDR3 length: 14 amino acids. The germline V and J ends were trimmed by 2 bases and 7 bases, with 11 bases remaining between them. Germline-derived CDR1 and CDR2 are SGHVS and FNYEAQ. The CDR3 sequence is CASSLRGAGGELFF. CDR3 DNA sequence: TGTGCCAGCAGCTTAAGGGGGGCAGGCGGGGAGCTGTTTTTT.

This clone was picked up one time. V and J are TRBV5-1 and TRBJ2-7; 7 bases line up with TRBD1. Losses at the gene ends were 4 bases for V and 5 bases for J; bases not matched to a gene: 3. This CDR3 spans 12 amino acids. Germline values: CDR1 SGHRS, CDR2 YFSETQ. This chain's CDR3 is CASSLQGNEQYF. The CDR3 DNA reads TGCGCCAGCAGCCTACAGGGGAACGAGCAGTACTTC.

The CDR3 coding sequence is TGTGCCAGCAGCAAGCTAATGACAGGGGCGGAGACTGAAGCTTTCTTT. It is translated as CASSKLMTGAETEAFF. This sequence joins TRBV13 and TRBJ1-1; 8 bases are a match to TRBD1. The CDR3 covers 16 residues. The germline V gene has CDR1 PRHDT and CDR2 FYEKMQ (reference sequence). V was pared by 5 bases and J by 5 bases, with 13 bases of the junction left unmatched.

V usage is TRBV9 and J usage is TRBJ2-2, with TRBD2 as a possible D gene (5 bases). CDR3 size: 14 residues. The V end was cut by 6 bases, the J end by 2 bases, with 11 bases between. Germline-derived CDR1 and CDR2 are SGDLS and YYNGEE. In DNA, the CDR3 is TGTGCCAGCACCGAGAGGGTCAACACCGGGGAGCTGTTTTTT. Protein: CASTERVNTGELFF.

The chain combines TRBV9 with TRBJ2-7; maybe TRBD1 (6 bases). The CDR3 covers 15 residues. CDR1 is SGDLS and CDR2 is YYNGEE in the germline V gene. Trimming removed 0 bases from V and 4 bases from J, with 14 bases in between. The CDR3 DNA reads TGTGCCAGCAGCGTAGCCCCTGGCAGGGGTTACGAGCAGTACTTC. It codes for CASSVAPGRGYEQYF.